This T cell receptor (beta chain) was observed in a study of cytomegalovirus exposure and HLA in healthy donors. This PCR relied on a set of 60 Vbeta primers and 13 Jbeta primers. This table comes from immunoSEQ multiplex PCR, and its TCRdb copy is limited to in-frame clones, with some not included. This sample carries 100,000 to 150,000 clones, about 85% of them seen once, and the ten largest clones take about 1.8%. The CDR3 extends over 11 amino acids. Trimming at V came to 2 bases and at J to 10 bases, leaving 0 bases not matched to a gene. Germline CDR1 MGHDK, CDR2 SYGVNS. Sequenced sample: PBMCs. This chain uses TRBV25-1 with TRBJ2-7, with TRBD2 matching over 9 bases. This TCR came from a boy aged 10-17 years in good health and CMV-seronegative. This CDR3 reads CASSELAGQYF. CDR3 sequence (DNA): TGTGCCAGCAGTGAACTAGCGGGACAGTACTTC.